These T cell receptor beta chains were read from a single sample in a study of blood T cell repertoires in COVID-19. The assay was immunoSEQ multiplex PCR, and TCRdb's table has in-frame clones only and misses some. Counted here are more than 250,000 clones, around 89% occurring once; the ten biggest clones make up nearly 6.5%. The sample consisted of peripheral blood. These receptors all stem from a man aged 18-30 years who had recovered from COVID-19. Each CDR3 is given with its conserved first and last residue. The D gene is left open where the match is weak. Size values are once, few and many counts, or a class for expanded clones, and some rows have none.

d_gene,v_gene,abundance,j_gene,CDR3aa,CDR3nt
.,TRBV7-6,.,TRBJ2-7,CASSSEAGGAYEQYF,TGTGCCAGCAGCTCGGAAGCTGGAGGGGCCTACGAGCAGTACTTC
.,TRBV5-5,.,TRBJ1-6,CASSLVMASPLHF,TGTGCCAGCAGCTTGGTAATGGCATCACCCCTCCACTTT
.,TRBV7-9,.,TRBJ2-7,CASSLGGLPPYEQYF,TGTGCCAGCAGCTTAGGAGGGCTCCCCCCCTACGAGCAGTACTTC
.,TRBV5-4,.,TRBJ2-5,CASSLAGNQETQYF,TGTGCCAGCAGCTTGGCGGGTAACCAAGAGACCCAGTACTTC
.,TRBV5-1,.,TRBJ2-2,CASSLARGELFF,TGCGCCAGCAGCTTGGCCCGGGGGGAGCTGTTTTTT
.,TRBV2,.,TRBJ1-1,CASSMSTVNTEAFF,TGTGCCAGCAGTATGTCGACAGTGAACACTGAAGCTTTCTTT
.,TRBV12-3/TRBV12-4,.,TRBJ1-2,CASSPSERYGYTF,TGTGCCAGCAGTCCCTCTGAGAGATATGGCTACACCTTC
TRBD1,TRBV11-2,.,TRBJ2-5,CASSLEGTGGLETQYF,TGTGCCAGCAGCTTAGAGGGGACAGGGGGCCTGGAGACCCAGTACTTC
TRBD2,TRBV7-3,once,TRBJ2-7,CASSLSGGAIYEQYF,TGTGCCAGCAGCTTAAGCGGGGGGGCCATCTACGAGCAGTACTTC
.,TRBV6-2/TRBV6-3,.,TRBJ1-2,CASSFPGGQAAF,TGTGCCAGCAGTTTCCCCGGAGGGCAGGCCGCCTTC
.,TRBV20-1,once,TRBJ2-3,CSASSTDTQYF,TGCAGTGCCAGTTCAACAGATACGCAGTATTTT
TRBD1,TRBV5-1,.,TRBJ1-6,CASSGQGDSPLHF,TGCGCCAGCAGCGGACAGGGGGATTCACCCCTCCACTTT
.,TRBV20-1,.,TRBJ1-1,CSASSGNTEAFF,TGCAGTGCTAGTTCGGGTAACACTGAAGCTTTCTTT
.,TRBV3-1/TRBV3-2,.,TRBJ2-1,CASSPNRGRGGHNEQFF,TGTGCCAGCAGCCCCAACCGGGGGAGGGGGGGCCACAATGAGCAGTTCTTC
TRBD1,TRBV7-9,.,TRBJ1-1,CASSLGDRFMNTEAFF,TGTGCCAGCAGCTTAGGGGACAGATTTATGAACACTGAAGCTTTCTTT
.,TRBV6-2/TRBV6-3,.,TRBJ1-1,CASSRGHPNTEAFF,TGTGCCAGCAGTCGGGGACACCCGAACACTGAAGCTTTCTTT
.,TRBV5-1,.,TRBJ2-5,CASAEATGRLETQYF,TGCGCCAGCGCCGAGGCGACAGGGAGGTTAGAGACCCAGTACTTC
TRBD1,TRBV19,.,TRBJ1-1,CASSIDRGTEAFF,TGTGCCAGTAGTATAGACAGGGGGACTGAAGCTTTCTTT
.,TRBV18,.,TRBJ2-7,CASSPPSQSPYEQYF,TGTGCCAGCTCACCACCCAGTCAGTCCCCCTACGAGCAGTACTTC
.,TRBV18,.,TRBJ2-7,CASSPGSNYEQYF,TGTGCCAGCTCACCCGGGTCCAACTACGAGCAGTACTTC
.,TRBV19,.,TRBJ1-1,CASSMDYRGTEAFF,TGTGCCAGTAGTATGGATTATAGGGGCACTGAAGCTTTCTTT
TRBD1,TRBV15,.,TRBJ1-2,CATSRWFGTGVYGYTF,TGTGCCACCAGCAGGTGGTTCGGGACAGGGGTCTATGGCTACACCTTC
TRBD1,TRBV12-3/TRBV12-4,.,TRBJ2-7,CASRSTGQQYF,TGTGCCAGCAGATCGACAGGGCAGCAGTACTTC
.,TRBV15,.,TRBJ1-5,CATSRDRQRNQPQHF,TGTGCCACCAGCAGAGATCGACAGCGCAATCAGCCCCAGCATTTT
.,TRBV7-9,.,TRBJ1-4,CASGEGAGTLNEKLFF,TGTGCCAGCGGGGAAGGTGCAGGGACTTTAAATGAAAAACTGTTTTTT
TRBD1,TRBV2,.,TRBJ1-5,CASSDSQWTGYAISSDQPQHF,TGTGCCAGCAGTGACTCCCAGTGGACAGGGTACGCGATCTCTAGCGATCAGCCCCAGCATTTT
TRBD1,TRBV12-5,.,TRBJ2-1,CASGLETHGQVAQFF,TGTGCTAGTGGTTTGGAAACTCACGGACAGGTCGCGCAGTTCTTC
.,TRBV7-2,.,TRBJ1-1,CASSSNRMGNTEAFF,TGTGCCAGCAGCTCTAACAGGATGGGGAACACTGAAGCTTTCTTT
.,TRBV27,once,TRBJ2-5,CASSRGFLQFQETQYF,TGTGCCAGCAGTCGCGGATTCCTCCAATTCCAAGAGACCCAGTACTTC
TRBD1,TRBV3-1/TRBV3-2,.,TRBJ1-1,CASSPTGGLSGAFF,TGTGCCAGCAGCCCGACAGGGGGTCTGAGCGGAGCTTTCTTT
TRBD1,TRBV7-9,.,TRBJ1-2,CASSTWTGTNYGYTF,TGTGCCAGCAGCACCTGGACAGGGACTAACTATGGCTACACCTTC
.,TRBV7-2,.,TRBJ1-1,CASSLAYAGRNTEAFF,TGTGCCAGCAGCTTAGCGTATGCAGGAAGGAACACTGAAGCTTTCTTT
TRBD1,TRBV19,once,TRBJ1-6,CASSSGTGVNSPLHF,TGTGCCAGTAGTAGCGGGACAGGGGTAAATTCACCCCTCCACTTT
TRBD1,TRBV5-1,.,TRBJ2-7,CASSLARQGSYEQYF,TGCGCCAGCAGCTTGGCCCGACAGGGCTCCTACGAGCAGTACTTC
.,TRBV11-3,.,TRBJ1-2,CASSLGRDMEMYGYTF,TGTGCCAGCAGCTTAGGACGGGACATGGAAATGTATGGCTACACCTTC
.,TRBV27,.,TRBJ1-5,CASSPKPGAPQHF,TGTGCCAGCAGTCCGAAACCGGGTGCGCCCCAGCATTTT
TRBD1,TRBV25-1,few,TRBJ1-1,CASIGQGITEAFF,TGTGCCAGCATCGGACAGGGTATCACTGAAGCTTTCTTT
TRBD1,TRBV9,.,TRBJ2-7,CASSVDPTGEEQYF,TGTGCCAGCAGCGTAGATCCGACAGGGGAAGAGCAGTACTTC
TRBD1,TRBV27,.,TRBJ2-7,CASRPGQISIYEQYF,TGTGCCAGCAGGCCGGGACAGATTTCAATCTACGAGCAGTACTTC
.,TRBV23-1,.,TRBJ2-2,CASSQKSLSAGELFF,TGCGCCAGCAGTCAAAAATCTCTTTCGGCCGGGGAGCTGTTTTTT
.,TRBV20-1,few,TRBJ1-1,CSASWEVEAFF,TGCAGTGCTAGTTGGGAGGTTGAAGCTTTCTTT
TRBD1,TRBV6-2/TRBV6-3,.,TRBJ1-1,CASSYQPGQGHTEAFF,TGTGCCAGCAGTTATCAACCGGGACAGGGGCACACTGAAGCTTTCTTT
TRBD2,TRBV5-1,.,TRBJ2-7,CASSLASSGLSYEQYF,TGCGCCAGCAGCTTGGCCTCTAGCGGCCTATCCTACGAGCAGTACTTC
TRBD2,TRBV11-2,.,TRBJ2-3,CASSLVERLAGFSTDTQYF,TGTGCCAGCAGCTTAGTCGAACGACTAGCGGGGTTCAGCACAGATACGCAGTATTTT
TRBD1,TRBV27,.,TRBJ1-1,CASSMTGSEAFF,TGTGCCAGCAGTATGACAGGGTCTGAAGCTTTCTTT